Listed here are 31 T cell receptor beta chains from one sample, sequenced in a study of blood T cell repertoires in COVID-19. This table comes from immunoSEQ multiplex PCR, and its TCRdb copy is limited to in-frame clones, with some not included. The sample comprises approximately 110,000 clones, around four fifths of which are singletons, and roughly 8% rests with the top ten. The material sequenced was peripheral blood. The receptors were gathered from a woman aged 40 to 50 with acute or convalescent COVID-19.

This clone occurred a few times. The chain uses TRBV19 and TRBJ2-7; perhaps TRBD1 as D (5 bases). The CDR3 contains 18 residues. V lost 3 bases and J lost 1, with 22 bases in between. Germline assignment: CDR1 LNHDA and CDR2 SQIVND (reference sequence). CDR3 sequence reads: CASSIRGGPKAISYEQYF. DNA of the CDR3: TGTGCCAGTAGTATTAGGGGTGGCCCCAAAGCGATATCCTACGAGCAGTACTTC.

V gene TRBV19 combines with J gene TRBJ2-1, with D possibly TRBD1 on 6 matching bases. The CDR3 has 17 residues. V was shortened by 7 bases and J by 2 bases, with 21 bases between the two germline ends. Germline-derived CDR1 and CDR2 are LNHDA and SQIVND (reference sequence). The CDR3 sequence: CASMGGRGRLTYNEQFF. The CDR3 coding sequence is TGTGCCAGTATGGGCGGCAGGGGCCGACTTACCTACAATGAGCAGTTCTTC.

This clone was detected a few times. The chain joins TRBV4-1 to TRBJ1-2, with 7 bases fitting TRBD1. CDR3 length equals 14 residues. Germline assignment: CDR1 MGHRA and CDR2 YSYEKL. V was pared by 0 bases and J by 5 bases, with 3 bases of the junction left unmatched. CDR3 coding DNA: TGCGCCAGCAGCCAAGAAGGGGGCGATTATGGCTACACCTTC. As protein: CASSQEGGDYGYTF.

The chain uses TRBV7-2 and TRBJ1-6; D perhaps matches TRBD1 (5 bases). The ends were cut back, 5 bases at V and 6 bases at J, with 20 bases in the middle. Per germline, CDR1 SGHTA and CDR2 FQGNSA. This CDR3 is built from 17 residues. The CDR3 DNA is TGTGCCAGCAGCCCCACCGGAGCAGGCAGGGTTAATTCACCCCTCCACTTT. The encoded protein is CASSPTGAGRVNSPLHF.

The V and J genes are TRBV7-9 and TRBJ1-1, with a tentative D call TRBD1 (5 bases). The CDR3 consists of 14 residues. The germline CDR1 and CDR2 sequences are SEHNR and FQNEAQ (reference sequence). Trimming removed 7 bases from V and 1 base from J, with 13 bases in between. The CDR3 here is CASTNSTENTEAFF. CDR3 sequence (DNA): TGTGCCAGCACCAATTCGACAGAGAACACTGAAGCTTTCTTT. Full variable domain (remainder filled in from reference TRBV7-9 and TRBJ1-1): DTGVSQNPRHKITKRGQNVTFRCDPISEHNRLYWYRQTLGQGPEFLTYFQNEAQLEKSRLLSDRFSAERPKGSFSTLEIQRTEQGDSAMYLCASTNSTENTEAFFGQGTRLTVV.

The gene calls are TRBV18 and TRBJ1-3; no reliable D call. V was pared by 0 bases and J by 9 bases, with 12 bases between. Germline V gene sequence: CDR1 KGHSH, CDR2 LQKENI. The CDR3 is made up of 14 amino acids. The CDR3 region has the DNA TGTGCCAGCTCACCACCCCCGGAGGGTGGCACCATATATTTT. This encodes CASSPPPEGGTIYF.

The chain joins TRBV7-2 to TRBJ1-1; possibly TRBD1 for D (5 bases). There are 18 residues in the CDR3. Germline V gene data show CDR1 as SGHTA and CDR2 as FQGNSA. V was pared by 4 bases and J by 4 bases, with 25 bases between. CDR3 amino acids: CASSSHLGQGRSSTEAFF. The CDR3 region has the DNA TGTGCCAGCAGCTCTCATCTTGGGCAGGGCCGGTCGAGCACTGAAGCTTTCTTT. The full variable domain, with the rest looked up from reference TRBV7-2 and TRBJ1-1, is GAGVSQSPSNKVTEKGKDVELRCDPISGHTALYWYRQSLGQGLEFLIYFQGNSAPDKSGLPSDRFSAERTGGSVSTLTIQRTQQEDSAVYLCASSSHLGQGRSSTEAFFGQGTRLTVV.

A few counts support this clone. V is TRBV6-2 or TRBV6-3 and J is TRBJ1-2, with D perhaps matching TRBD1 (6 bases). CDR1 and CDR2 (germline): MNHEY, SVGEGT. The CDR3 sequence is 19 residues long. V lost 0 bases and J lost 2, with 22 bases in between. The CDR3 sequence is CASSYSNVAIDRWNYGYTF. DNA of the CDR3: TGTGCCAGCAGTTACTCGAACGTAGCCATCGACAGGTGGAACTATGGCTACACCTTC.

With respect to this clone: The same CDR3 also results from other DNA sequences found in this sample. The chain joins TRBV6-2 or TRBV6-3 to TRBJ1-5, with 7 bases matching TRBD1. Unmatched junction bases numbered 2, after V lost 4 bases and J lost 2 bases. Germline loops: CDR1 MNHEY, CDR2 SVGEGT. CDR3 size: 14 residues. The CDR3 here is CASSSQGGNQPQHF. Written as DNA, the CDR3 is TGTGCCAGCAGTTCCCAGGGGGGCAATCAGCCCCAGCATTTT.

This clone is termed medium-sized (0.01 to 0.1%). The chain employs TRBV7-9 and TRBJ2-7; tentative D call: TRBD2 (5 bases). Germline CDR1 SEHNR, CDR2 FQNEAQ (reference sequence). This CDR3 comprises 11 residues. V lost 10 bases and J lost 6, with 13 bases in between. CDR3 sequence reads: CATKLASEQYF. The DNA of the CDR3 is TGTGCCACCAAGCTAGCCTCCGAGCAGTACTTC. Based on the CDR3 plus reference TRBV7-9 and TRBJ2-7, the full variable domain is DTGVSQNPRHKITKRGQNVTFRCDPISEHNRLYWYRQTLGQGPEFLTYFQNEAQLEKSRLLSDRFSAERPKGSFSTLEIQRTEQGDSAMYLCATKLASEQYFGPGTRLTVT.

The rearrangement joins TRBV2 to TRBJ1-6; a weak D match, TRBD1 (5 bases). CDR1 is SNHLY and CDR2 is FYNNEI in the germline V gene. The germline V and J ends were trimmed by 6 bases and 13 bases, with 16 bases remaining between them. The CDR3 sequence is 13 residues long. CDR3 coding DNA: TGTGCCAGCAGCGAATTTCAGGGTCTTCCCCTCCACTTT. This gives the protein CASSEFQGLPLHF.

This clone was seen once. The V gene is TRBV5-1, the J gene TRBJ1-2; D is unclear. The CDR3 spans 13 residues. Trimming removed 4 bases from V and 1 base from J, with 8 bases in between. Germline loops: CDR1 SGHRS, CDR2 YFSETQ. This chain's CDR3 is CASSPNSNYGYTF. The DNA of the CDR3 is TGCGCCAGCAGCCCCAATAGTAACTATGGCTACACCTTC.

This chain links TRBV13 with TRBJ2-1; TRBD2 matches 13 bases. The CDR3 runs 17 residues. Trimming cost V 3 bases and J 0 bases; bases outside gene matches: 2. Germline V gives CDR1 PRHDT, CDR2 FYEKMQ (reference sequence). CDR3 bases: TGTGCCAGCAGCTTGACTAGCGGGGGGCGCTCCTACAATGAGCAGTTCTTC. Translation: CASSLTSGGRSYNEQFF.

The gene calls are TRBV7-2 and TRBJ1-1; TRBD1 matches at 9 bases. Germline CDR1 is SGHTA and CDR2 is FQGNSA. Losses at the gene ends were 3 bases for V and 7 bases for J; bases not matched to a gene: 9. The CDR3 runs to 15 residues. As DNA, the CDR3 is TGTGCCAGCAGCTTTAGCCTGGACAGGGGCTTTGAAGCTTTCTTT. Translated, it gives CASSFSLDRGFEAFF.

The V call is TRBV5-1, the J call TRBJ1-2; no clear D. Germline assignment: CDR1 SGHRS and CDR2 YFSETQ. The CDR3 is 15 residues long. V was cut by 3 bases and J by 0 bases, with 12 bases left in between. The CDR3 is CASSSAGPTNYGYTF. Here the CDR3 DNA reads TGCGCCAGCAGCTCAGCGGGCCCGACTAACTATGGCTACACCTTC.

The chain uses TRBV5-1 and TRBJ2-2; no reliable D call. Germline CDR1 reads SGHRS; CDR2 reads YFSETQ. The V end was cut by 4 bases, the J end by 1 base, with 8 bases between. This CDR3 spans 14 amino acids. The CDR3 protein is CASSVTVNTGELFF. The CDR3 DNA reads as TGCGCCAGCAGCGTAACAGTGAACACCGGGGAGCTGTTTTTT.

The gene calls are TRBV30 and TRBJ1-2; the match to TRBD1 covers 9 bases. The CDR3 totals 14 residues. Germline V CDR1 and CDR2: GTSNPN, SVGIG (reference sequence). Trimming at V came to 3 bases and at J to 6 bases, leaving 8 bases not matched to a gene. As DNA, the CDR3 is TGTGCCTGGAGAGGGGACAGGGCTGGGGATGGCTACACCTTC. This encodes CAWRGDRAGDGYTF.

This chain connects TRBV7-6 to TRBJ2-1, with D maybe TRBD2 (6 bases). The CDR3 has 15 amino acids. With 1 base removed from V and 15 bases from J, the gap between germline ends came to 22 bases. Per germline, CDR1 SGHVS and CDR2 FNYEAQ. CDR3 DNA: TGTGCCAGCAGCTTAGGCCCCCTTGGGACTCCATACCCGTTCTTC. Its protein product is CASSLGPLGTPYPFF.

The V call is TRBV6-5, the J call TRBJ1-1; tentatively, D is TRBD1 (5 bases). Between the trimmed V and J ends, which lost 7 bases and 3 bases, there was a span of 9 bases. Per germline, CDR1 MNHEY and CDR2 SVGAGI. CDR3 length: 12 residues. In nucleotides, the CDR3 is TGTGCCAGCACCCAGGGTGACACTGAAGCTTTCTTT. Its translation: CASTQGDTEAFF.

In DNA, the CDR3 is TGTGCCAGCAGTGAATGGCTAGCGGCCCCCTACGAGCAGTACTTC. This sequence encodes CASSEWLAAPYEQYF. The rearrangement joins TRBV6-1 to TRBJ2-7; 7 bases are a match to TRBD2. CDR3 length: 15 amino acids. Germline V gene data show CDR1 as MNHNS and CDR2 as SASEGT. Trimming took 2 bases from V and 2 from J; bases not matched to a gene: 6.

As to this clone: Distinct nucleotide sequences in the sample also encode this CDR3. In nucleotides, the CDR3 is TGTGCCAGCAGCCAGCTAGGCGTGAATGAGCAGTTCTTC. Translated, it gives CASSQLGVNEQFF. The chain joins TRBV3-1 (or the pseudogene TRBV3-2) to TRBJ2-1; D not certain. CDR1 and CDR2 (germline): LGHDT, YNNKEL (reference sequence). The CDR3 runs to 13 residues. Trimming pared 3 bases from V and 7 bases from J, leaving 10 bases between.

This chain links TRBV2 with TRBJ2-3; 12 bases fit TRBD2. Germline CDR1 is SNHLY and CDR2 is FYNNEI. Trimming took 5 bases from V and 1 from J; bases not matched to a gene: 4. The CDR3 extends over 16 amino acids. The CDR3 bases are TGTGCCAGCAGTCCACTAGCGGGGGGCCGCACAGATACGCAGTATTTT. This encodes CASSPLAGGRTDTQYF.

The V call is TRBV28, the J call TRBJ1-1; the D is unclear. Per germline, CDR1 MDHEN and CDR2 SYDVKM. The CDR3 is 12 residues long. V lost 3 bases and J 4 bases, leaving 6 bases between the germline ends. CDR3 region: CASSLAATEAFF. CDR3 DNA: TGTGCCAGCAGTTTGGCTGCCACTGAAGCTTTCTTT.

The chain joins TRBV10-3 to TRBJ1-1; D is ambiguous. Trimming took off 0 bases at V and 5 bases at J, with 13 bases between the two ends. Germline CDR1 is ENHRY and CDR2 is SYGVKD. This CDR3 has 15 amino acids. The CDR3 nucleotides read TGTGCCATCAGTGAGTCGAGACCGGGAGGGACTGAAGCTTTCTTT. This encodes CAISESRPGGTEAFF.

This clone was counted between two and nine times. This chain links TRBV29-1 with TRBJ1-4, with D possibly TRBD1 on 5 matching bases. CDR1 SQVTM and CDR2 ANQGSEA come from the germline V gene. V gave up 2 bases and J gave up 6 bases, with 10 bases separating them. The CDR3 consists of 13 residues. The CDR3 here is CSVELQGYEKLFF. CDR3 nucleotides: TGCAGCGTTGAATTGCAGGGATATGAAAAACTGTTTTTT.

V usage is TRBV5-6 and J usage is TRBJ1-5; D ambiguous. The ends were cut back, 0 bases at V and 6 bases at J, with 13 bases in the middle. This CDR3 spans 15 amino acids. Germline V gives CDR1 SGHDT, CDR2 YYEEEE. The CDR3 DNA follows: TGTGCCAGCAGCTTGGTGAGGGCCCGGAGTCAGCCCCAGCATTTT. This codes for CASSLVRARSQPQHF.

J is TRBJ1-5 and V is TRBV6-5, with 7 nucleotides matching TRBD1. Germline V gene lookup returns CDR1 MNHEY and CDR2 SVGAGI. V shed 4 bases, J shed 6 bases, and the junction held 3 bases outside the gene matches. The CDR3 has 13 residues. The chain's CDR3 is CASSSTGVQPQHF. The CDR3, as DNA: TGTGCCAGCAGTTCAACAGGGGTTCAGCCCCAGCATTTT.

This clone has just one count. The chain carries TRBV29-1 and TRBJ1-2; the D gene is possibly TRBD1 (5 bases). The CDR3 loop spans 10 amino acids. Germline values: CDR1 SQVTM, CDR2 ANQGSEA. In DNA, the CDR3 is TGCAGTTCCGGAGGGGATGGCTACACCTTC. It codes for CSSGGDGYTF.

The J gene is TRBJ1-4, the V gene TRBV5-1; 8 nucleotides agree with TRBD1. The CDR3 runs 15 residues. CDR1 is SGHRS and CDR2 is YFSETQ in the germline V gene. The junction had 9 bases not matched to a gene; V was cut back by 3 bases and J by 8 bases. CDR3 sequence: CASSSYQTGVEKLFF. In DNA, the CDR3 is TGCGCCAGCAGCTCATACCAGACAGGGGTCGAAAAACTGTTTTTT.

This chain uses TRBV4-1 with TRBJ1-2; D might be TRBD1 (6 bases). The V end was cut by 6 bases, the J end by 1 base, with 12 bases between. The CDR3 is 14 residues long. Germline values: CDR1 MGHRA, CDR2 YSYEKL. CDR3 protein: CASSPKDSNYGYTF. The CDR3 coding sequence is TGCGCCAGCAGTCCAAAGGACAGTAACTATGGCTACACCTTC.

V usage is TRBV27 and J usage is TRBJ2-5; 9 bases agree with TRBD2. The trim removed 4 bases at V and 3 bases at J, leaving 3 bases unmatched. The CDR3 has 14 amino acids. Per germline, CDR1 MNHEY and CDR2 SMNVEV (reference sequence). Written as DNA, the CDR3 is TGTGCCAGCAGTTCAAGACTAGCGGAAGAGACCCAGTACTTC. Its translation: CASSSRLAEETQYF.